Listed below are T cell receptor beta chains from one sample, sequenced in a study of patients and donors after allogeneic stem cell transplantation. Each CDR3 protein is one row after TCRdb ran MiXCR on the RT-PCR reads. The sample includes 390,000 or so distinct CDR3 sequences, around 15% of them seen just once. Material: blood, either unsorted or a sorted T cell fraction (not recorded which). These receptors originate from a human donor who was either an allogeneic HSCT recipient or a stem cell or donor lymphocyte infusion donor (not recorded which). It is not recorded whose cells these are; they may come from a transplant donor. Each CDR3 is given with its conserved first and last residue. The order of the fields is V gene, J gene, clone size, D gene, CDR3 protein, CDR3 DNA. A D gene is named only where the DNA matches it firmly. Only part of the rows carry a size: once, few, many, or a class if the clone is expanded.

v_gene: TRBV12-3/TRBV12-4
j_gene: TRBJ1-1
abundance: few
d_gene: TRBD1
CDR3aa: CASRLGGLNTEAFF
CDR3nt: TGTGCCAGCAGATTAGGGGGCCTGAACACTGAAGCTTTCTTT

v_gene: TRBV4-2
j_gene: TRBJ2-1
abundance: many
d_gene: TRBD2
CDR3aa: CASSQDPSGHNEQFF
CDR3nt: TGTGCCAGCAGCCAAGATCCTAGCGGGCACAATGAGCAGTTCTTC

v_gene: TRBV12-3/TRBV12-4
j_gene: TRBJ1-5
abundance: many
d_gene: -
CDR3aa: CASRKNGDNQPQHF
CDR3nt: TGTGCCAGCAGAAAGAACGGGGACAATCAGCCCCAGCATTTT

v_gene: TRBV5-1
j_gene: TRBJ2-3
abundance: -
d_gene: -
CDR3aa: CASSVTRQLDTQYF
CDR3nt: TGCGCCAGCAGCGTGACCCGACAGTTAGATACGCAGTATTTT

v_gene: TRBV5-1
j_gene: TRBJ1-2
abundance: -
d_gene: -
CDR3aa: CASSLQGTNYGYTF
CDR3nt: TGCGCCAGCAGCTTGCAGGGGACGAACTATGGCTACACCTTC

v_gene: TRBV7-2
j_gene: TRBJ1-2
abundance: few
d_gene: -
CDR3aa: CASSTRQAYYGYTF
CDR3nt: TGTGCCAGCAGCACACGACAGGCTTACTATGGCTACACCTTC

v_gene: TRBV6-2/TRBV6-3
j_gene: TRBJ1-6
abundance: -
d_gene: -
CDR3aa: CASTLRRNSPLHF
CDR3nt: TGTGCCAGCACGCTAAGGCGCAATTCACCCCTCCACTTT

v_gene: TRBV4-1
j_gene: TRBJ2-7
abundance: few
d_gene: -
CDR3aa: CASSDIGSYEQYF
CDR3nt: TGCGCCAGCAGCGACATTGGGAGCTACGAGCAGTACTTC

v_gene: TRBV7-2
j_gene: TRBJ1-5
abundance: -
d_gene: -
CDR3aa: CASSLRQSNQPQHF
CDR3nt: TGTGCCAGCAGCTTACGACAGAGCAATCAGCCCCAGCATTTT

v_gene: TRBV5-1
j_gene: TRBJ2-3
abundance: few
d_gene: TRBD1
CDR3aa: CASSLVGQSTTDTQYF
CDR3nt: TGCGCCAGCAGCTTGGTGGGACAGAGTACGACAGATACGCAGTATTTT

v_gene: TRBV25-1
j_gene: TRBJ1-4
abundance: -
d_gene: -
CDR3aa: CASSEIRATNEKLFF
CDR3nt: TGTGCCAGCAGTGAAATCAGGGCAACTAATGAAAAACTGTTTTTT

v_gene: TRBV9
j_gene: TRBJ1-6
abundance: -
d_gene: -
CDR3aa: CASSVVGQPNSPLHF
CDR3nt: TGTGCCAGCAGCGTAGTTGGACAGCCTAATTCACCCCTCCACTTT

v_gene: TRBV24-1
j_gene: TRBJ2-1
abundance: -
d_gene: -
CDR3aa: CATSRDHNEQFF
CDR3nt: TGTGCCACCAGTAGGGATCACAATGAGCAGTTCTTC

v_gene: TRBV12-3/TRBV12-4
j_gene: TRBJ2-7
abundance: -
d_gene: -
CDR3aa: CASSFKDEQYF
CDR3nt: TGTGCCAGCAGTTTTAAAGACGAGCAGTACTTC

v_gene: TRBV25-1
j_gene: TRBJ2-3
abundance: -
d_gene: -
CDR3aa: CASSEQKHRGRVRATDTQYF
CDR3nt: TGTGCCAGCAGTGAACAGAAACACCGGGGAAGGGTGAGGGCCACAGATACGCAGTATTTT

v_gene: TRBV15
j_gene: TRBJ1-2
abundance: few
d_gene: -
CDR3aa: CATSSSWADYGYTF
CDR3nt: TGTGCCACCAGCAGTAGTTGGGCCGACTATGGCTACACCTTC

v_gene: TRBV11-2
j_gene: TRBJ1-4
abundance: few
d_gene: -
CDR3aa: CASSPRGITTNEKLFF
CDR3nt: TGTGCCAGCAGTCCCCGGGGCATTACAACTAATGAAAAACTGTTTTTT

v_gene: TRBV10-3
j_gene: TRBJ2-7
abundance: few
d_gene: -
CDR3aa: CASAGVREQYF
CDR3nt: TGTGCCTCCGCAGGGGTTCGCGAGCAGTACTTC

v_gene: TRBV5-5
j_gene: TRBJ2-7
abundance: -
d_gene: TRBD1
CDR3aa: CASSLADRVTYEQYF
CDR3nt: TGTGCCAGCAGCTTGGCGGACAGGGTAACCTACGAGCAGTACTTC

v_gene: TRBV5-5
j_gene: TRBJ2-4
abundance: -
d_gene: -
CDR3aa: CASSPPTGTKNIQYF
CDR3nt: TGTGCCAGCAGCCCCCCCACTGGTACCAAAAACATTCAGTACTTC

v_gene: TRBV9
j_gene: TRBJ2-2
abundance: few
d_gene: -
CDR3aa: CASSATHTGELFF
CDR3nt: TGTGCCAGCAGCGCCACTCACACCGGGGAGCTGTTTTTT

v_gene: TRBV11-2
j_gene: TRBJ2-3
abundance: many
d_gene: TRBD2
CDR3aa: CASSLTSGRELSTDTQYF
CDR3nt: TGTGCCAGCAGCTTAACTAGCGGGAGGGAACTTAGCACAGATACGCAGTATTTT

v_gene: TRBV7-6
j_gene: TRBJ2-7
abundance: few
d_gene: -
CDR3aa: CASSSSWGSAYEQYF
CDR3nt: TGTGCCAGCAGCTCCTCCTGGGGAAGTGCTTACGAGCAGTACTTC

v_gene: TRBV4-1
j_gene: TRBJ2-3
abundance: -
d_gene: -
CDR3aa: CASSQVRPDTQYF
CDR3nt: TGCGCCAGCAGCCAAGTCCGACCAGATACGCAGTATTTT

v_gene: TRBV27
j_gene: TRBJ2-3
abundance: many
d_gene: -
CDR3aa: CASTLTWSGRTDTQYF
CDR3nt: TGTGCCAGCACCTTGACATGGAGCGGACGCACAGATACGCAGTATTTT

v_gene: TRBV27
j_gene: TRBJ2-3
abundance: few
d_gene: -
CDR3aa: CASSSRGGGTDTQYF
CDR3nt: TGTGCCAGCAGTTCCAGGGGAGGAGGCACAGATACGCAGTATTTT

v_gene: TRBV5-5
j_gene: TRBJ2-7
abundance: few
d_gene: -
CDR3aa: CASSLDIDLEQYF
CDR3nt: TGTGCCAGCAGCTTGGATATAGATCTCGAGCAGTACTTC

v_gene: TRBV20-1
j_gene: TRBJ2-1
abundance: -
d_gene: -
CDR3aa: CSASGGGSEQFF
CDR3nt: TGCAGTGCTTCCGGGGGCGGGAGTGAGCAGTTCTTC

v_gene: TRBV6-2/TRBV6-3
j_gene: TRBJ1-1
abundance: -
d_gene: -
CDR3aa: CASSGGGKTNTEAFF
CDR3nt: TGTGCCAGCAGTGGAGGGGGTAAAACGAACACTGAAGCTTTCTTT

v_gene: TRBV2
j_gene: TRBJ1-5
abundance: few
d_gene: TRBD1
CDR3aa: CASSATGVLAQHF
CDR3nt: TGTGCCAGCAGTGCGACAGGGGTGTTAGCCCAGCATTTT

v_gene: TRBV30
j_gene: TRBJ2-2
abundance: -
d_gene: -
CDR3aa: CARLPSGPGELFF
CDR3nt: TGTGCCCGCCTCCCAAGCGGCCCCGGGGAGCTGTTTTTT

v_gene: TRBV5-4
j_gene: TRBJ2-3
abundance: few
d_gene: -
CDR3aa: CASSSREHSTDTQYF
CDR3nt: TGTGCCAGCAGCTCCCGGGAGCATAGCACAGATACGCAGTATTTT

v_gene: TRBV7-9
j_gene: TRBJ2-6
abundance: -
d_gene: -
CDR3aa: CASSQSTSGANVLTF
CDR3nt: TGTGCCAGCAGCCAATCAACCTCTGGGGCCAACGTCCTGACTTTC

v_gene: TRBV20-1
j_gene: TRBJ1-4
abundance: few
d_gene: -
CDR3aa: CSARDPGHLNEKLFF
CDR3nt: TGCAGTGCTAGAGATCCGGGACACCTTAATGAAAAACTGTTTTTT

v_gene: TRBV30
j_gene: TRBJ2-1
abundance: -
d_gene: TRBD1
CDR3aa: CAWSEGASYNEQFF
CDR3nt: TGTGCCTGGTCAGAGGGGGCCTCCTACAATGAGCAGTTCTTC

v_gene: TRBV6-5
j_gene: TRBJ2-7
abundance: -
d_gene: -
CDR3aa: CASSYENSGSTYEQYF
CDR3nt: TGTGCCAGCAGTTACGAGAATAGTGGCAGTACCTACGAGCAGTACTTC

v_gene: TRBV6-1
j_gene: TRBJ2-4
abundance: many
d_gene: TRBD1
CDR3aa: CASSLGTVKNIQYF
CDR3nt: TGTGCCAGCAGTCTCGGGACAGTCAAAAACATTCAGTACTTC

v_gene: TRBV28
j_gene: TRBJ1-4
abundance: many
d_gene: -
CDR3aa: CASKDPNEKLFF
CDR3nt: TGTGCCAGCAAGGACCCTAATGAAAAACTGTTTTTT

v_gene: TRBV11-2
j_gene: TRBJ1-1
abundance: -
d_gene: -
CDR3aa: CASSAPGPRRTEAFF
CDR3nt: TGTGCCAGCAGCGCCCCGGGCCCCAGGCGCACTGAAGCTTTCTTT

v_gene: TRBV9
j_gene: TRBJ2-5
abundance: many
d_gene: TRBD2
CDR3aa: CASSAGLAGGQETQYF
CDR3nt: TGCGCCAGCAGCGCGGGACTAGCGGGGGGTCAAGAGACCCAGTACTTC

v_gene: TRBV4-1
j_gene: TRBJ2-7
abundance: few
d_gene: -
CDR3aa: CASSQELHPGPSQEQYF
CDR3nt: TGCGCCAGCAGCCAAGAACTCCACCCGGGACCCTCTCAGGAGCAGTACTTC

v_gene: TRBV5-1
j_gene: TRBJ1-3
abundance: -
d_gene: -
CDR3aa: CASSLVGRTAGNTIYF
CDR3nt: TGCGCCAGCAGCTTGGTGGGCAGGACGGCAGGAAACACCATATATTTT

v_gene: TRBV5-1
j_gene: TRBJ2-7
abundance: -
d_gene: TRBD2
CDR3aa: CASSLVTSGRGYEQYF
CDR3nt: TGCGCCAGCAGCTTGGTTACTAGCGGGAGGGGTTACGAGCAGTACTTC

v_gene: TRBV10-3
j_gene: TRBJ2-4
abundance: few
d_gene: -
CDR3aa: CAISESNGVAKNIQYF
CDR3nt: TGTGCCATCAGTGAGTCGAATGGGGTAGCCAAAAACATTCAGTACTTC

v_gene: TRBV6-1
j_gene: TRBJ2-1
abundance: -
d_gene: TRBD1
CDR3aa: CASSERWGGTGIYNEQFF
CDR3nt: TGTGCCAGCAGTGAAAGGTGGGGGGGGACAGGGATATACAATGAGCAGTTCTTC

v_gene: TRBV7-3
j_gene: TRBJ1-4
abundance: few
d_gene: -
CDR3aa: CASSPTPNEKLFF
CDR3nt: TGTGCCAGCAGTCCCACCCCGAATGAAAAACTGTTTTTT

v_gene: TRBV5-5
j_gene: TRBJ1-1
abundance: few
d_gene: -
CDR3aa: CASSQNGYSKTEAFF
CDR3nt: TGTGCCAGCAGCCAAAATGGCTACAGTAAGACTGAAGCTTTCTTT

v_gene: TRBV15
j_gene: TRBJ2-1
abundance: -
d_gene: -
CDR3aa: CATSREQGYNEQFF
CDR3nt: TGTGCCACCAGCAGAGAACAGGGCTACAATGAGCAGTTCTTC

v_gene: TRBV4-2
j_gene: TRBJ1-2
abundance: -
d_gene: TRBD1
CDR3aa: CASSQDPGTAYGYTF
CDR3nt: TGTGCCAGCAGCCAGGACCCCGGGACAGCCTATGGCTACACCTTC